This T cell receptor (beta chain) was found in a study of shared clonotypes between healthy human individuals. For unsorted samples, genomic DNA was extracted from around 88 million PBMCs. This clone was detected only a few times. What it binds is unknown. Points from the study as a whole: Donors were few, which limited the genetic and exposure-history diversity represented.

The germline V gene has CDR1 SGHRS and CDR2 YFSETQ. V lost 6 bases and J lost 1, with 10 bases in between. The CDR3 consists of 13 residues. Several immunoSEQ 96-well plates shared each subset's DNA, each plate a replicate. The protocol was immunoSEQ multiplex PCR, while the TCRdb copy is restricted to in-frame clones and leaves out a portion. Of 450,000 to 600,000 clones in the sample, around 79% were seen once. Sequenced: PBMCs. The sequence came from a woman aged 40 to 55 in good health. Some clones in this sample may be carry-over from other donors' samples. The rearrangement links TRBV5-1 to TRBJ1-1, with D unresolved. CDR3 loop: CASNIDTNTEAFF. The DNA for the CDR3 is TGCGCCAGCAACATCGACACGAACACTGAAGCTTTCTTT.